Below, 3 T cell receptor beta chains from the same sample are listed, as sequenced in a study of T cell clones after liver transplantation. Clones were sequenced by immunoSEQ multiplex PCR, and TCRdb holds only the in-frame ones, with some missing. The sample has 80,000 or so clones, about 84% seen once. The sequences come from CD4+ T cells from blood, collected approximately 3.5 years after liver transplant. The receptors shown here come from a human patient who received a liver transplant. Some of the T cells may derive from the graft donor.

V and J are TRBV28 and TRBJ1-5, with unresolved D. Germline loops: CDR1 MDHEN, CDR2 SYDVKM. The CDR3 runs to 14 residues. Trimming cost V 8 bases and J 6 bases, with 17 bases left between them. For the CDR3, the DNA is TGTGCCAGCGGGCCTGTCTCAAGGTTTCAGCCCCAGCATTTT. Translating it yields CASGPVSRFQPQHF.

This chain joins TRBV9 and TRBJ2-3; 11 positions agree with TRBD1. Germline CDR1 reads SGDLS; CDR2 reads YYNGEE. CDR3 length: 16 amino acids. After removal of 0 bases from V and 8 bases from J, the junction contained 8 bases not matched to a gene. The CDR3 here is CASSVEGTGGVSTQYF. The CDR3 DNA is TGTGCCAGCAGCGTAGAAGGGACAGGGGGTGTTAGTACGCAGTATTTT.

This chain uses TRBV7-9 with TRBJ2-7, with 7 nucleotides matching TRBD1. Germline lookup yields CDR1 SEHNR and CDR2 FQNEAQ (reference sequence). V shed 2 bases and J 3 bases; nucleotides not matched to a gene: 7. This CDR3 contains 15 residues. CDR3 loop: CASSLIRAGGYEQYF. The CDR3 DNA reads TGTGCCAGCAGCTTAATCAGGGCAGGGGGCTACGAGCAGTACTTC.